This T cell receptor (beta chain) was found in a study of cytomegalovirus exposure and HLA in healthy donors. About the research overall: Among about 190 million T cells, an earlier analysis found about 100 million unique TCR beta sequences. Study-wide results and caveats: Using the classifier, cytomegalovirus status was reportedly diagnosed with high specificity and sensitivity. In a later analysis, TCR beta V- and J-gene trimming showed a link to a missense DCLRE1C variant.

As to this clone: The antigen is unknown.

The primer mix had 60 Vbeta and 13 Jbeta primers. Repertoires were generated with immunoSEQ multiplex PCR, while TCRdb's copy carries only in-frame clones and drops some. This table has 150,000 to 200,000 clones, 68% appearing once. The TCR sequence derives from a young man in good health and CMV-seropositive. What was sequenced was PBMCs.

CDR3 amino acids: CASSEAGGAYGYTF. CDR3 in DNA: TGTGCCAGCAGTGAGGCAGGGGGCGCCTATGGCTACACCTTC. The chain couples TRBV6-1 to TRBJ1-2; TRBD1 matches at 8 bases. CDR3 length equals 14 residues. Trimming removed 3 bases from V and 4 bases from J; junction bases left unmatched: 4. The germline V gene has CDR1 MNHNS and CDR2 SASEGT.